One and the same sample provided the 23 T cell receptor beta chains below, sequenced in a study of blood T cells in healthy people across ages. For the second PCR, which ran for about 6 to 11 cycles, a sample-barcoded 5' primer and a J-beta primer mix were used. TCRdb passed the 5' RACE reads through MiXCR, listing each CDR3 protein once. The sample records 1.5 million to 2 million distinct CDR3 sequences, 28% being singletons. Sequencing was done on a sample of blood. These receptors all stem from a young woman in good health.

Concerning this clonotype itself: This may stem from a read error, because a much larger clone lies one nucleotide away. This chain joins TRBV20-1 and TRBJ2-1; D not certain. The germline CDR1 and CDR2 sequences are DFQATT and SNEGSKA (reference sequence). CDR3 length: 13 amino acids. Deletions cut 0 bases from V and 15 bases from J, with 18 bases between. The CDR3 nucleotides are TGCAGTGCTAGAGATTCCTGTGGGGATTCGATGTTCTTC. It is translated as CSARDSCGDSMFF.

This sequence joins TRBV5-5 and TRBJ2-1; D is tentatively TRBD1 or TRBD2 (5 bases each). Trimming removed 0 bases from V and 12 bases from J, with 16 bases in between. The CDR3 loop spans 14 amino acids. CDR1 and CDR2 (germline): SGHKS, YYEKEE (reference sequence). The CDR3: CASSLGDPLIAQFF. Here the CDR3 DNA reads TGTGCCAGCAGCTTGGGGGACCCCCTCATTGCGCAGTTCTTC.

In its sample, this clonotype was seen a few times. The chain couples TRBV4-2 to TRBJ2-3; D tentatively reads TRBD1 or TRBD2 (5 bases each). Germline V gene lookup returns CDR1 LGHNA and CDR2 YNFKEQ. There are 15 residues in the CDR3. Trimming pared 0 bases from V and 9 bases from J, leaving 16 bases between. For the CDR3, the DNA is TGTGCCAGCAGCCAAGAAGGGGACCCCTCCGTAACGCAGTATTTT. It translates to CASSQEGDPSVTQYF.

This clonotype has just a few counts. This chain uses TRBV5-1 with TRBJ2-6; D gene unclear. Looked up from germline, CDR1 is SGHRS and CDR2 is YFSETQ. V was pared by 6 bases and J by 4 bases, with 14 bases between. The CDR3 length is 15 residues. CDR3 sequence reads: CASTPPNSGANVLTF. The CDR3 DNA follows: TGCGCCAGCACCCCACCTAACTCCGGGGCCAACGTCCTGACTTTC.

This clonotype was seen only a few times. The chain joins TRBV20-1 to TRBJ2-5; 7 nucleotides agree with TRBD2. The germline CDR1 and CDR2 sequences are DFQATT and SNEGSKA (reference sequence). This CDR3 has 15 amino acids. Germline trimming cut 0 bases from V and 4 bases from J; bases unmatched to any gene: 8. The DNA for the CDR3 is TGCAGTGCTAGAGATGGGGGGGAGCCCTTAGAGACCCAGTACTTC. Its protein is CSARDGGEPLETQYF.

In this sample, this clonotype turned up a few times. The chain has TRBV9 and TRBJ2-4; TRBD2 matches 7 bases. The DNA matches TRBJ2-5 better at its end, which makes the J call doubtful. CDR3 size: 14 residues. Germline values: CDR1 SGDLS, CDR2 YYNGEE. The CDR3 sequence is CASSALGGLETQYF. The CDR3 DNA reads TGTGCCAGCAGCGCCCTGGGGGGGTTAGAGACCCAGTACTTC.

The V gene is TRBV7-2, the J gene TRBJ2-5; TRBD2 might be the D (6 bases). The CDR3 consists of 15 residues. Germline V gene lookup returns CDR1 SGHTA and CDR2 FQGNSA. V lost 7 bases to trimming and J lost 5 bases, with 20 bases between them. The CDR3 protein is CASTLMEGVGETQYF. CDR3 nucleotides: TGTGCCAGCACCTTGATGGAGGGAGTAGGTGAGACCCAGTACTTC.

Only a few counts were recorded for this clonotype. The chain combines TRBV10-1 with TRBJ2-1; D possibly matches TRBD1 or TRBD2 (5 bases each). Looked up from germline, CDR1 is WNHNN and CDR2 is SYGVQD (reference sequence). The CDR3 covers 15 residues. The V gene lost 2 bases and the J gene lost 8 bases, with 16 bases spanning the gap. The CDR3 DNA is TGCGCCAGCAGTGAGGTAGGGGCCGGGGTAGATGAGCAGTTCTTC. This gives the protein CASSEVGAGVDEQFF.

The chain employs TRBV12-3 or TRBV12-4 and TRBJ2-4, with 9 positions matching TRBD2. The CDR3 contains 15 residues. The J segment lost 8 bases and the V segment lost 5 bases, leaving 10 bases of the junction unmatched. As DNA, the CDR3 is TGTGCCAGCAGTCCCCCAGATAGCGGGAGTTACATTCAGTACTTC. It yields the protein CASSPPDSGSYIQYF.

This clonotype was counted a few times. The chain employs TRBV2 and TRBJ1-4; D unresolved. Germline-derived CDR1 and CDR2 are SNHLY and FYNNEI. Trimming took off 3 bases at V and 7 bases at J, with 15 bases between the two ends. The CDR3 loop spans 15 amino acids. CDR3 DNA: TGTGCCAGCAGTGATCCAACACCTGGAACTGAAAAACTGTTTTTT. This gives the protein CASSDPTPGTEKLFF.

The rearrangement joins TRBV28 to TRBJ2-3, with a possible D match to TRBD2 (6 bases). The length of the CDR3 is 14 residues. Germline loops: CDR1 MDHEN, CDR2 SYDVKM. V gave up 5 bases and J gave up 2 bases, with 11 bases separating them. In DNA form, the CDR3 reads TGTGCCAGCAGTAAGGCGGGGATCACAGATACGCAGTATTTT. Its translation is CASSKAGITDTQYF. Complete variable domain (other parts from reference TRBV28 and TRBJ2-3): DVKVTQSSRYLVKRTGEKVFLECVQDMDHENMFWYRQDPGLGLRLIYFSYDVKMKEKGDIPEGYSVSREKKERFSLILESASTNQTSMYLCASSKAGITDTQYFGPGTRLTVL.

Concerning this clonotype itself: At one end, the junction sequence differs from germline, possibly due to a read error. This chain uses TRBV12-3 or TRBV12-4 with TRBJ2-2; D may be TRBD2 (5 bases). CDR3 length: 13 amino acids. This chain's CDR3 is CASSLARTGELFF. The CDR3 DNA is TGTGCCAGCAGCTTAGCGCGCACCGGGGAGCTGTTTTTT.

V is TRBV2 and J is TRBJ1-1; D is possibly TRBD1 (6 bases). The V gene's germline CDR1 is SNHLY and CDR2 FYNNEI. Trimming left V 7 bases short and J 4 bases short, with 13 bases between. The CDR3 consists of 13 residues. CDR3 loop: CASNQGRVTEAFF. The CDR3, as DNA: TGTGCCAGCAATCAGGGGCGGGTCACTGAAGCTTTCTTT.

This clonotype was counted between two and nine times. The rearrangement uses TRBV12-3 or TRBV12-4 and TRBJ2-3; D is undetermined. Trimming cost V 2 bases and J 2 bases, with 8 bases left between them. The CDR3 has 14 amino acids. CDR3 sequence reads: CASSLRSDTDTQYF. The CDR3 DNA reads as TGTGCCAGCAGTTTAAGGTCCGACACAGATACGCAGTATTTT.

The chain joins TRBV29-1 to TRBJ2-7, with D maybe TRBD2 (6 bases). The CDR3 consists of 12 residues. CDR1 is SQVTM, CDR2 ANQGSEA, per germline. Trimming removed 7 bases at V and 7 bases at J, with 17 bases between. The CDR3 sequence is CSGWEVGSEQYF. The CDR3 DNA follows: TGCAGCGGGTGGGAGGTCGGGAGTGAGCAGTACTTC.

This CDR3 is CASSIRTSGITDTQYF. CDR3 in DNA: TGTGCCAGCAGCATTCGGACTAGCGGAATCACAGATACGCAGTATTTT. The rearrangement uses TRBV21-1 and TRBJ2-3; the D call TRBD2 from the table was never checked on the DNA. TRBV21-1 is reported as a pseudogene. This CDR3 has 16 residues.

The chain couples TRBV18 to TRBJ1-1; D is unresolved. V shed 6 bases and J shed 7 bases, with 18 bases lying between them. This CDR3 spans 14 amino acids. Germline loops: CDR1 KGHSH, CDR2 LQKENI. The CDR3 spells CASSVDRRESEAFF. Written as DNA, the CDR3 is TGTGCCAGCTCGGTGGATCGGAGGGAGAGTGAAGCTTTCTTT.

The chain couples TRBV7-9 to TRBJ2-7, with 9 bases matching TRBD1. This CDR3 contains 14 residues. V dropped 4 bases and J dropped 7; count of bases not matched to a gene: 8. Germline V gene sequence: CDR1 SEHNR, CDR2 FQNEAQ (reference sequence). The CDR3: CASSSDRGYDEQYF. Here the CDR3 DNA reads TGTGCCAGCAGCTCGGACAGGGGTTATGATGAGCAGTACTTC.

This clonotype came up a few times. The V call is TRBV19, the J call TRBJ2-7; D may be TRBD2 (6 bases). The CDR3 runs to 14 residues. Germline CDR1 LNHDA, CDR2 SQIVND (reference sequence). Trimming pared 3 bases from V and 3 bases from J, leaving 12 bases between. CDR3 DNA: TGTGCCAGTAGTATCGGCCGGGGAGGCTACGAGCAGTACTTC. This gives the protein CASSIGRGGYEQYF. Drawing the rest from reference TRBV19 and TRBJ2-7, the complete variable domain is DGGITQSPKYLFRKEGQNVTLSCEQNLNHDAMYWYRQDPGQGLRLIYYSQIVNDFQKGDIAEGYSVSREKKESFPLTVTSAQKNPTAFYLCASSIGRGGYEQYFGPGTRLTVT.

This clonotype has only a few counts. A much larger clone is a single base away; this may be a read error. This chain links TRBV12-3 or TRBV12-4 with TRBJ2-5; D is unclear. The last part of the DNA fits TRBJ2-7 better; the J call may be wrong. CDR3 length: 12 residues. The CDR3 here is CASSWSGYEQYF. The CDR3 nucleotides are TGTGCCAGCAGTTGGAGTGGCTACGAGCAGTACTTC.

V usage is TRBV7-9 and J usage is TRBJ2-1; D tentatively fits TRBD1 or TRBD2 (6 bases each). The CDR3 totals 17 residues. Germline V gene lookup returns CDR1 SEHNR and CDR2 FQNEAQ (reference sequence). V lost 5 bases, J lost 0 bases, and 17 bases lay in between. This CDR3 reads CASSPRGRAGSYNEQFF. DNA for the CDR3: TGTGCCAGCAGCCCCCGGGGGCGAGCGGGCTCCTACAATGAGCAGTTCTTC.

The chain joins TRBV29-1 to TRBJ2-3; a weak D match, TRBD2 (6 bases). From germline, CDR1 is SQVTM and CDR2 ANQGSEA. Trimming removed 4 bases at V and 12 bases at J, with 23 bases between. The CDR3 totals 14 residues. This CDR3 is CSVVWSGTSETQYF. The CDR3, as DNA: TGCAGCGTTGTGTGGTCAGGGACTTCCGAGACCCAGTATTTT.

This chain connects TRBV20-1 to TRBJ1-2, with unresolved D. CDR1 and CDR2 (germline): DFQATT, SNEGSKA (reference sequence). This CDR3 contains 15 residues. The CDR3 bases are TGCACTGTTCCTACCCTGGCCTCTAGCAGATTTGGCTACACCTTC. Amino acids: CTVPTLASSRFGYTF.